This T cell receptor beta chain appears in the sequencing data of a study of Graves' ophthalmopathy and Graves' hyperthyroidism. Study as a whole: The collection of peripheral blood took place at initial diagnosis, before any treatment.

TCR beta CDR3 regions were amplified from RNA transcripts. First-round RT-PCR used HTBI primers; second-round multiplex PCR followed. A single record per CDR3 protein comes from TCRdb applying MiXCR to the multiplex PCR reads. Of 660,000 or so distinct CDR3 sequences in the sample, just over 40% are singletons; the top ten hold roughly 3.5%. Ophthalmopathy in the donors was of moderate-to-severe activity, with CAS ≥3, NOSPECS ≥4 and duration under 3 months. Uncontrolled infections, pregnancy, lactation or other autoimmune diseases led to patient exclusion. CDR1 and CDR2 (germline): DFQATT, SNEGSKA (reference sequence). CDR3 length equals 13 residues. The V end was cut by 0 bases, the J end by 10 bases, with 15 bases between. This clonotype was detected ten times or more. The antigen is not known. Notes on the study in general: Discriminating ophthalmopathy from stable hyperthyroidism, a 13-signature model attained a sensitivity of about 88% and a specificity of almost 83%.

The chain is built from TRBV20-1 and TRBJ1-1; D might be TRBD1 (5 bases). Sequencing input: peripheral blood. The TCR sequence derives from an adult man with Graves' ophthalmopathy. As DNA, the CDR3 is TGCAGTGCTAGAGATTCAGGGATTGGAACAGCTTTCTTT. It codes for CSARDSGIGTAFF.